One and the same sample provided the 16 T cell receptor beta chains below, sequenced in a study of PD-L1 blockade in urothelial cancer. Time point given: peripheral blood 6 weeks after treatment start. Repertoires were generated with immunoSEQ multiplex PCR, while TCRdb's copy carries only in-frame clones and drops some. The sample includes some 40,000 clones, more than 80% of them seen just once. Sequenced material: PBMCs, taken around atezolizumab (anti-PD-L1) treatment. These TCRs come from a man in his 70s with urothelial cancer.

J is TRBJ2-7 and V is TRBV14; D is undetermined. CDR1 and CDR2 (germline): SGHDN, FVKESK. The CDR3 runs to 12 residues. V lost 1 base, J lost 6 bases, and 7 bases lay in between. The CDR3 protein is CASSQVYPEQYF. CDR3 bases: TGTGCCAGCAGCCAAGTTTATCCCGAGCAGTACTTC. Filled out from reference TRBV14 and TRBJ2-7, the complete variable domain reads EAGVTQFPSHSVIEKGQTVTLRCDPISGHDNLYWYRRVMGKEIKFLLHFVKESKQDESGMPNNRFLAERTGGTYSTLKVQPAELEDSGVYFCASSQVYPEQYFGPGTRLTVT.

V is TRBV5-1 and J is TRBJ2-3, with TRBD1 matching over 9 bases. Losses at the gene ends were 4 bases for V and 4 bases for J; bases not matched to a gene: 7. Germline assignment: CDR1 SGHRS and CDR2 YFSETQ. This CDR3 has 15 amino acids. CDR3 protein: CASSMGQGGADTQYF. The CDR3 bases are TGCGCCAGCAGCATGGGACAGGGTGGCGCAGATACGCAGTATTTT.

The rearrangement links TRBV2 to TRBJ1-4; D unclear. CDR1 is SNHLY and CDR2 is FYNNEI in the germline V gene. This CDR3 has 13 amino acids. V lost 8 bases and J lost 5, with 12 bases in between. CDR3 in amino acids: CASSWAANEKLFF. The CDR3 bases are TGTGCCAGCTCATGGGCCGCCAATGAAAAACTGTTTTTT.

The chain joins TRBV27 to TRBJ2-1; 11 nucleotides match TRBD1. This CDR3 is 15 amino acids long. Unmatched junction bases numbered 7, after V lost 6 bases and J lost 6 bases. The germline gives CDR1 MNHEY, CDR2 SMNVEV (reference sequence). CDR3 region: CASSIRGTGGNEQFF. CDR3 nucleotide sequence: TGTGCCAGCAGCATCCGGGGGACAGGGGGCAATGAGCAGTTCTTC.

The CDR3 DNA is TGTGCCAGCAGTTTGGAGACCTTTGGCAATCAGCCCCAGCATTTT. Amino acid sequence: CASSLETFGNQPQHF. The chain carries TRBV28 and TRBJ1-5; D call uncertain. The germline gives CDR1 MDHEN, CDR2 SYDVKM. V lost 3 bases and J 2 bases, leaving 11 bases between the germline ends. The CDR3 runs 15 residues.

CDR3 residues: CASSAKRDTQYF. As DNA, the CDR3 is TGTGCCAGCAGCGCCAAGCGGGATACGCAGTATTTT. The V gene is TRBV5-8, the J gene TRBJ2-3, with D perhaps TRBD2 (5 bases). Germline CDR1 and CDR2: SGHTS and YDEGEE. This CDR3 has 12 residues. With 4 bases removed from V and 6 bases from J, the gap between germline ends came to 9 bases.

The chain has TRBV9 and TRBJ2-1; maybe TRBD1 (5 bases). The V and J ends lost 0 bases and 1 base respectively, with 14 bases between them. CDR1 and CDR2 (germline): SGDLS, YYNGEE. This CDR3 comprises 17 residues. CDR3 DNA: TGTGCCAGCAGCGTAGTGGACGAGGCAGGGTCCTACAATGAGCAGTTCTTC. Translated, it gives CASSVVDEAGSYNEQFF.

The chain recombines TRBV5-5 with TRBJ2-7, with a possible D match to TRBD2 (6 bases). The CDR3 has 15 amino acids. V lost 3 bases and J 2 bases, leaving 15 bases between the germline ends. From germline, CDR1 is SGHKS and CDR2 YYEKEE (reference sequence). CDR3 DNA: TGTGCCAGCAGCTGGGCCTCCGGGGGAGCCTACGAGCAGTACTTC. This sequence encodes CASSWASGGAYEQYF.

This clone was observed a few times. The V and J genes are TRBV5-1 and TRBJ1-5; D gene uncertain. The CDR3 sequence is 12 residues long. Between the trimmed V and J ends, which lost 3 bases and 9 bases, there was a span of 10 bases. Germline V gene data show CDR1 as SGHRS and CDR2 as YFSETQ. The CDR3 coding sequence is TGCGCCAGCAGCTCTGATGAGGGGCCCCAGCATTTT. Translating gives CASSSDEGPQHF.

The chain recombines TRBV7-9 with TRBJ1-5; 7 nucleotides align to TRBD1. The CDR3 loop spans 13 amino acids. Germline loops: CDR1 SEHNR, CDR2 FQNEAQ (reference sequence). Trimming removed 5 bases from V and 9 bases from J; junction bases left unmatched: 7. CDR3 in amino acids: CASSLGTVPPQHF. For the CDR3, the DNA is TGTGCCAGCAGCCTAGGGACAGTTCCGCCCCAGCATTTT.

The chain recombines TRBV4-2 with TRBJ2-3; TRBD2 might be the D (7 bases). V gave up 0 bases and J gave up 6 bases, with 19 bases separating them. Germline CDR1 reads LGHNA; CDR2 reads YNFKEQ. The CDR3 runs to 17 residues. The DNA for the CDR3 is TGTGCCAGCAGCCAAGATGGGGGGAGGGCCAGGGGTGATACGCAGTATTTT. Amino acids: CASSQDGGRARGDTQYF.

The chain recombines TRBV6-1 with TRBJ1-3, with D hard to call. The CDR3 sequence is 16 residues long. Per germline, CDR1 MNHNS and CDR2 SASEGT. V was clipped by 4 bases and J by 0 bases, with 13 bases between them. CDR3 coding DNA: TGTGCCAGCAGTGCCACACAGCCCGACTCTGGAAACACCATATATTTT. This gives the protein CASSATQPDSGNTIYF.

The chain is built from TRBV19 and TRBJ2-7, with TRBD1 as a possible D gene (5 bases). Trimming removed 8 bases at V and 2 bases at J, with 13 bases between. CDR1 and CDR2 (germline): LNHDA, SQIVND (reference sequence). The CDR3 has 13 amino acids. CDR3 coding DNA: TGTGCCAGTGGTTCGCAACAGGCCTACGAGCAGTACTTC. Translating gives CASGSQQAYEQYF.

This clone was seen once. V gene TRBV27 combines with J gene TRBJ2-2; D call uncertain. The length of the CDR3 is 14 residues. Germline CDR1 is MNHEY and CDR2 is SMNVEV (reference sequence). Deletions cut 3 bases from V and 1 base from J, with 6 bases between. The CDR3 sequence: CASSFSRNTGELFF. For the CDR3, the DNA is TGTGCCAGCAGTTTCTCCAGGAACACCGGGGAGCTGTTTTTT.

The chain joins TRBV28 to TRBJ2-3; 9 bases are shared with TRBD1. CDR3 size: 14 residues. In germline, CDR1 is MDHEN, CDR2 SYDVKM. The J segment lost 0 bases and the V segment lost 6 bases, leaving 1 base of the junction unmatched. The CDR3 loop is CASSGTGSTDTQYF. CDR3 in DNA: TGTGCCAGCAGCGGGACAGGGAGCACAGATACGCAGTATTTT.

This chain uses TRBV5-1 with TRBJ2-3; TRBD2 matches at 10 bases. The CDR3 is made up of 15 amino acids. Germline values: CDR1 SGHRS, CDR2 YFSETQ. V lost 8 bases to trimming and J lost 2 bases; unmatched junction nucleotides: 8. The CDR3 DNA reads as TGCGCCAGTAAAATAGCGGGAGGTTCCACAGATACGCAGTATTTT. Its translation is CASKIAGGSTDTQYF.